This T cell receptor beta chain stems from a study of blood T cell repertoires in COVID-19. The wider study: Samples came from the United States, Italy and Spain, spanning acute and convalescent COVID-19. T cells, B-cell-depleted T cells, or PBMCs supplied cDNA or gDNA.

Original processing methods: The authors estimated nucleated cell counts from reference gene primer amplification. Sequenced by immunoSEQ multiplex PCR; TCRdb stores in-frame clones only, minus some. V, J and clone size were drawn from that table, and D and trimming were deduced from the DNA. The sample contains about 80,000 clones, roughly 80% of which appear only once. The V gene's germline CDR1 is SGHVS and CDR2 FQNEAQ. Trimming pared 5 bases from V and 0 bases from J, leaving 18 bases between. The CDR3 runs to 17 residues. The TCR originated in a woman in her seventies with acute or convalescent COVID-19. The gene calls are TRBV7-8 and TRBJ2-3; possibly TRBD2 for D (6 bases). The sequenced sample consisted of peripheral blood. As DNA, the CDR3 is TGTGCCAGCAGCCCCCACCGGGTAGCGGTTAGCACAGATACGCAGTATTTT. Residues: CASSPHRVAVSTDTQYF.